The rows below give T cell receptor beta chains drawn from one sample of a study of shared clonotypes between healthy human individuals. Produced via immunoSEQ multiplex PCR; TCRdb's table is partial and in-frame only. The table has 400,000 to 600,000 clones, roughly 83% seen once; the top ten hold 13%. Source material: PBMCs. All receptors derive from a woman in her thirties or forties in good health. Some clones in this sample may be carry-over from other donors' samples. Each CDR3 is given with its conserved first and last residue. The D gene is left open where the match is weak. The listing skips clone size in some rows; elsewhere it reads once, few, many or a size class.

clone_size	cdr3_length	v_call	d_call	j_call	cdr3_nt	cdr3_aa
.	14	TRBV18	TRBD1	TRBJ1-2	TGTGCCAGCTCACCAGGACAGGCTAACTATGGCTACACCTTC	CASSPGQANYGYTF
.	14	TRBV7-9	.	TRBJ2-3	TGTGCCAGCAGTTTGGGTACCCGGGAGGATACGCAGTATTTT	CASSLGTREDTQYF
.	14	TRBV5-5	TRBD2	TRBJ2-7	TGTGCCAGCAGCCCTTCTAGCGGAGCCTACGAGCAGTACTTC	CASSPSSGAYEQYF
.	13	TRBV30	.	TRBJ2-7	TGTGCCTGGGACCGGGACAAGATCTACGAGCAGTACTTC	CAWDRDKIYEQYF
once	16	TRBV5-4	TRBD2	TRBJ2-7	TGTGCCAGCAGGCCCGAACTAGCGGGAGGGCCGCGGGAGCAGTACTTC	CASRPELAGGPREQYF
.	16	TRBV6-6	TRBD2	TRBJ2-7	TGTGCCAGCAGTTCCCGGGTGGCTAGCGGGCCCTACGAGCAGTACTTC	CASSSRVASGPYEQYF
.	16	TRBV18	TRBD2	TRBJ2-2	TGTGCCAGCTCAAGGTGGACTAGCGAGAACACCGGGGAGCTGTTTTTT	CASSRWTSENTGELFF
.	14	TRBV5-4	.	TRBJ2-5	TGTGCCAGCAGCTTGGGGATGGGAAAAGAGACCCAGTACTTC	CASSLGMGKETQYF
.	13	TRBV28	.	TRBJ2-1	TGTGCCAGCCAAACGGGGACCTACAATGAGCAGTTCTTC	CASQTGTYNEQFF
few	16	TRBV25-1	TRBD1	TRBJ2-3	TGTGCCAGCAGGAGCCGGGACAGGTGGGGCACAGATACGCAGTATTTT	CASRSRDRWGTDTQYF
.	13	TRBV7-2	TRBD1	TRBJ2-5	TGTGCCAGCAGTGGACAGGGGGCGAAGACCCAGTACTTC	CASSGQGAKTQYF
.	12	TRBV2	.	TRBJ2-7	TGTGCCAGCAGTGCTTCTAGCTCCCAGCAGTACTTC	CASSASSSQQYF
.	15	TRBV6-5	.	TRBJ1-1	TGTGCCAGCAGACCGCTAAGGACAGACTACACTGAAGCTTTCTTT	CASRPLRTDYTEAFF
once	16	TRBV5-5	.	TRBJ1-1	TGTGCCAGCAGCTTGGAGGCGGGCAGTTGGAACACTGAAGCTTTCTTT	CASSLEAGSWNTEAFF
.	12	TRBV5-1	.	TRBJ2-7	TGCGCCAGCAGCTTGGGGGGCTACGAGCAGTACTTC	CASSLGGYEQYF
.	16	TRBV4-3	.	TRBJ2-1	TGCGCCAGCAGCCAAGAGGACTGGAGCTCCTACAATGAGCAGTTCTTC	CASSQEDWSSYNEQFF
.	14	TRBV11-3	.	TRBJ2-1	TGTGCCAGCAGCACACGTGGGGGTGGGAATGAGCAGTTCTTC	CASSTRGGGNEQFF
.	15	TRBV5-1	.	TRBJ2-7	TGCGCCAGCAGCTTGGGACGGGGATGGGCCGGGATCCAGTACTTC	CASSLGRGWAGIQYF
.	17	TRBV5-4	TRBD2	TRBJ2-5	TGTGCCAGCAGCTTGGGTCCGACTAGCGGGAGTGGGGAGACCCAGTACTTC	CASSLGPTSGSGETQYF